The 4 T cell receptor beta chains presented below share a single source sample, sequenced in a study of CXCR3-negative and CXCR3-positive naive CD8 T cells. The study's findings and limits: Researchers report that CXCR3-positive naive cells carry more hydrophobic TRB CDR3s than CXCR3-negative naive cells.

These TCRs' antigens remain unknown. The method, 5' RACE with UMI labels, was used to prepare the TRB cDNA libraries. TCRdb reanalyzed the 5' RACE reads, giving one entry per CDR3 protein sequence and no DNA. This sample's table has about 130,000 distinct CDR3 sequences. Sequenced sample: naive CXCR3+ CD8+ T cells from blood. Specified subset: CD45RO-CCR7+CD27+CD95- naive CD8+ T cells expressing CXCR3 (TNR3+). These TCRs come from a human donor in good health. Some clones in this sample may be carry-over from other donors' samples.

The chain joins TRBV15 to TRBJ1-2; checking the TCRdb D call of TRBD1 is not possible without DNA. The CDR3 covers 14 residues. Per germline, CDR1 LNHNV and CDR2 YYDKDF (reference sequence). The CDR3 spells CATSRGRTDEGYTF.

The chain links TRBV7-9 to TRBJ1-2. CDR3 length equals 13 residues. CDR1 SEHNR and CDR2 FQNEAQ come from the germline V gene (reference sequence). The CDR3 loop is CASSCGSDYGYTF. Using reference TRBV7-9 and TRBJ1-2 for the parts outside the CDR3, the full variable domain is DTGVSQNPRHKITKRGQNVTFRCDPISEHNRLYWYRQTLGQGPEFLTYFQNEAQLEKSRLLSDRFSAERPKGSFSTLEIQRTEQGDSAMYLCASSCGSDYGYTFGSGTRLTVV.

CDR3 in amino acids: CASSSRDLFNYGYTF. The rearrangement links TRBV5-1 to TRBJ1-2; the TRBD1 assignment by TCRdb is unverifiable without DNA. Germline CDR1 SGHRS, CDR2 YFSETQ. The CDR3 is 15 amino acids.

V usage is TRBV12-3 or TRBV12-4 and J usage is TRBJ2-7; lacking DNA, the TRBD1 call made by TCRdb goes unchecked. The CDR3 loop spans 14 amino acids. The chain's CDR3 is CASMETGSSYEQYF.